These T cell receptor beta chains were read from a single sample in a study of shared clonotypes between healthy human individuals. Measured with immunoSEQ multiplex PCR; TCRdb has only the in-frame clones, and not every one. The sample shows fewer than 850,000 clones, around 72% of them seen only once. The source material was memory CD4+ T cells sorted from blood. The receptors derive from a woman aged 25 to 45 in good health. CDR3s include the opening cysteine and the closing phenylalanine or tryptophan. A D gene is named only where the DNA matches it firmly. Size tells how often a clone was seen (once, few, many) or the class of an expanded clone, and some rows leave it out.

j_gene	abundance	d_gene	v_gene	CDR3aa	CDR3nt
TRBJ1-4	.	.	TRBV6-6	CASSSDRSEKLFF	TGTGCCAGCAGCTCCGACAGGTCAGAAAAACTGTTTTTT
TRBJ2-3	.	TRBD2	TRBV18	CASSLNSGITDTQYF	TGTGCCAGCTCCTTAAATAGCGGGATTACAGATACGCAGTATTTT
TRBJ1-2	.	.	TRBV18	CASSPVPDNYGYTF	TGTGCCAGCTCACCGGTTCCCGATAACTATGGCTACACCTTC
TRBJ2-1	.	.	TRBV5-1	CASSLEGPGSYNEQFF	TGCGCCAGCAGCTTGGAAGGTCCCGGGTCCTACAATGAGCAGTTCTTC
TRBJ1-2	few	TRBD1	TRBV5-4	CASSLATGSYGYTF	TGTGCCAGCAGCTTGGCGACAGGGAGCTATGGCTACACCTTC
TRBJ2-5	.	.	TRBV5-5	CASSGVGETQYF	TGTGCCAGCAGCGGCGTGGGAGAGACCCAGTACTTC
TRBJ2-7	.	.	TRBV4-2	CASSQGTVNSYEQYF	TGTGCCAGCAGCCAAGGGACGGTTAACTCCTACGAGCAGTACTTC
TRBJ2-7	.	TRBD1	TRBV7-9	CASSSILTGGTYEQYF	TGTGCCAGCAGCTCAATCCTGACAGGGGGTACCTACGAGCAGTACTTC
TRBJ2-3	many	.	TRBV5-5	CASSLDGVNTDTQYF	TGTGCCAGCAGCTTGGATGGGGTTAACACAGATACGCAGTATTTT
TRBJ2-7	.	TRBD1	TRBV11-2	CASSWDSVTYEQYF	TGTGCCAGCAGCTGGGACAGTGTAACCTACGAGCAGTACTTC
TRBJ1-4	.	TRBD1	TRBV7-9	CASSPTGTGMEKLFF	TGTGCCAGCAGCCCGACTGGGACAGGGATGGAAAAACTGTTTTTT
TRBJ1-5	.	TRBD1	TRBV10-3	CAISSDRVLNQPQHF	TGTGCCATCAGTTCCGACAGGGTCCTCAATCAGCCCCAGCATTTT
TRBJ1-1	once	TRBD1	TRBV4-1	CASSLRGVNTEAFF	TGCGCCAGCAGCCTCAGGGGGGTGAACACTGAAGCTTTCTTT
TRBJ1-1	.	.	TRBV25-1	CASSGLQQNTEAFF	TGTGCCAGCAGTGGCCTACAGCAGAACACTGAAGCTTTCTTT
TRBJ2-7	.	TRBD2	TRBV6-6	CASSYPPGTTDEQYF	TGTGCCAGCAGTTACCCCCCCGGGACTACGGACGAGCAGTACTTC
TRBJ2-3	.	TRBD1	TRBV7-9	CASRSLRGPPTDTQYF	TGTGCCAGCAGATCGCTTAGGGGGCCCCCCACAGATACGCAGTATTTT
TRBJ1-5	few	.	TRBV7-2	CASSPTSSGHQPQHF	TGTGCCAGCAGCCCAACCTCATCGGGGCATCAGCCCCAGCATTTT
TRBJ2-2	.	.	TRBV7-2	CASSLAWVGGELFF	TGTGCCAGCAGCTTAGCGTGGGTTGGCGGGGAGCTGTTTTTT
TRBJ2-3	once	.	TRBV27	CASSHQSADTQYF	TGTGCCAGCAGCCACCAGTCCGCAGATACGCAGTATTTT
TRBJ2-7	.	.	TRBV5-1	CASSLTDPRVRNEQYF	TGCGCCAGCAGCTTGACAGATCCCCGCGTGAGGAACGAGCAGTACTTC
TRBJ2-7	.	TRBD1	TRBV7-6	CASSSGQGAQEQYF	TGTGCCAGCAGCTCCGGACAGGGGGCGCAAGAGCAGTACTTC
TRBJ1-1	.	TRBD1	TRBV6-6	CASIGRTGRNTEAFF	TGTGCCAGCATCGGACGGACAGGGAGGAACACTGAAGCTTTCTTT
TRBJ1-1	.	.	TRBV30	CAWIAGTWGTEAFF	TGTGCCTGGATAGCGGGGACCTGGGGCACTGAAGCTTTCTTT
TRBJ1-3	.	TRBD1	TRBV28	CASSLRDRGRTGNTIYF	TGTGCCAGCAGTTTAAGGGACAGGGGAAGAACTGGAAACACCATATATTTT
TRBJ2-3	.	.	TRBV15	CATSRDRAEPDTQYF	TGTGCCACCAGCAGAGATCGAGCGGAACCAGATACGCAGTATTTT
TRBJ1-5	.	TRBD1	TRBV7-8	CASSRVTGEPQHF	TGTGCCAGCAGCCGGGTAACAGGGGAGCCCCAGCATTTT
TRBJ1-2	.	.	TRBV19	CASRDPAGAYGYTF	TGTGCCAGTAGGGACCCGGCGGGCGCCTATGGCTACACCTTC
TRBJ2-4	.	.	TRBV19	CASRRGTGKNIQYF	TGTGCCAGTAGACGTGGGACGGGAAAAAACATTCAGTACTTC
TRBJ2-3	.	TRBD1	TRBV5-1	CASGGQGRNTQYF	TGCGCCAGCGGGGGACAGGGTAGAAATACGCAGTATTTT
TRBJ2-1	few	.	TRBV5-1	CASSPDSPGYNEQFF	TGCGCCAGCAGCCCGGACAGCCCGGGCTACAATGAGCAGTTCTTC
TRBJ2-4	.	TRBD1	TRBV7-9	CASSFGTVNIQYF	TGTGCCAGCAGCTTCGGGACAGTAAACATTCAGTACTTC
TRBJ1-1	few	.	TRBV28	CASSPRRQVTEAFF	TGTGCCAGCAGCCCCCGACGACAGGTGACTGAAGCTTTCTTT
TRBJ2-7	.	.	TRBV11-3	CASSLGSSGAYEQYF	TGTGCCAGCAGCTTAGGGTCATCGGGGGCCTACGAGCAGTACTTC
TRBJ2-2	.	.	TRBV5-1	CASSLAQSNTGELFF	TGCGCCAGCAGCTTGGCACAGTCGAACACCGGGGAGCTGTTTTTT
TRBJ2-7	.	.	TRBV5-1	CASSLGPNDEQYF	TGCGCCAGCAGCTTGGGGCCCAACGACGAGCAGTACTTC
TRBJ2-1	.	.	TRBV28	CASSLRDEQFF	TGTGCCAGCAGTTTAAGGGATGAGCAGTTCTTC
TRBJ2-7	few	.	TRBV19	CASSGGPRTYYEQYF	TGTGCCAGTAGTGGGGGCCCTCGGACATATTACGAGCAGTACTTC
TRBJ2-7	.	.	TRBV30	CAWGTWGVYEQYF	TGTGCCTGGGGTACATGGGGGGTCTACGAGCAGTACTTC
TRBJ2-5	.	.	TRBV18	CASSPGLEGTQYF	TGTGCCAGCTCACCAGGCCTAGAGGGGACCCAGTACTTC
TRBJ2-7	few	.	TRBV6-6	CASSDGAGRSEQYF	TGTGCCAGCAGCGACGGGGCAGGGAGGTCCGAGCAGTACTTC
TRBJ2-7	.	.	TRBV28	CASGQSSYEQYF	TGTGCCAGCGGACAGAGCTCCTACGAGCAGTACTTC
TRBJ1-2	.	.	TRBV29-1	CSVGGVDGYTF	TGCAGCGTTGGCGGGGTCGACGGCTACACCTTC
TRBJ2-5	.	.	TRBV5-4	CASSLGDQRDQETQYF	TGTGCCAGCAGCTTGGGGGACCAGCGGGACCAAGAGACCCAGTACTTC
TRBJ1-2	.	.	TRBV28	CASSINRGYTF	TGTGCCAGCAGTATTAACCGGGGCTACACCTTC
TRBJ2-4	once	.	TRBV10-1	CASSERERTKNIQYF	TGCGCCAGCAGTGAGCGGGAGCGGACCAAAAACATTCAGTACTTC
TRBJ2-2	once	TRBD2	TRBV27	CASSAGSSGRTGELFF	TGTGCCAGCAGTGCCGGTTCTAGCGGGAGGACCGGGGAGCTGTTTTTT
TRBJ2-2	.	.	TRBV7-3	CASSLNGATGELFF	TGTGCCAGCAGCTTAAACGGGGCCACCGGGGAGCTGTTTTTT
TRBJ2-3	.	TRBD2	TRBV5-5	CASNLGREVTDTQYF	TGTGCCAGCAATCTGGGGCGGGAGGTCACAGATACGCAGTATTTT